These T cell receptor beta chains were read from a single sample in a study of blood T cell repertoires in COVID-19. Clones were sequenced by immunoSEQ multiplex PCR, and TCRdb holds only the in-frame ones, with some missing. The profile shows about 200,000 clones, 70% to 90% of them singletons. Material: peripheral blood. The receptors come from a man aged 35 to 55 with active or convalescent COVID-19. CDR3s include the opening cysteine and the closing phenylalanine or tryptophan. A D gene is named only where the DNA matches it firmly. Clone size is given for some rows only: seen once, a few or many times, or a class if the clone is expanded.

clone size,J gene,CDR3 length,D gene,V gene,CDR3 protein,CDR3 DNA
.,TRBJ2-2,16,.,TRBV19,CASSIYGLMNTGELFF,TGTGCCAGTAGTATTTATGGGCTCATGAACACCGGGGAGCTGTTTTTT
.,TRBJ1-1,15,.,TRBV4-2,CASSQEYRVVTEAFF,TGTGCCAGCAGCCAAGAATACAGGGTGGTGACTGAAGCTTTCTTT
.,TRBJ1-3,14,.,TRBV6-5,CAVRGGEKGNTIYF,TGTGCGGTACGAGGGGGGGAGAAGGGAAACACCATATATTTT
.,TRBJ1-2,14,TRBD1,TRBV5-1,CASRTEAPTGVYTF,TGCGCCAGCAGGACTGAGGCGCCCACAGGGGTTTACACCTTC
.,TRBJ2-7,16,.,TRBV4-3,CASSPIPTDSHLEQYF,TGCGCCAGCAGCCCCATACCAACGGACTCCCACTTAGAGCAGTACTTC
.,TRBJ2-2,12,.,TRBV12-3/TRBV12-4,CASGGQPGELFF,TGTGCCTCCGGGGGACAGCCCGGGGAGCTGTTTTTT
once,TRBJ1-3,15,.,TRBV6-5,CASSSQGLSGNTIYF,TGTGCCAGCAGTTCACAGGGCCTCTCTGGAAACACCATATATTTT
.,TRBJ1-6,13,.,TRBV11-3,CASSLTSNSPLHF,TGTGCCAGCAGCTTGACAAGTAATTCACCCCTCCACTTT
.,TRBJ1-1,12,TRBD1,TRBV28,CASSSGGTEAFF,TGTGCCAGCAGTTCAGGGGGCACTGAAGCTTTCTTT
.,TRBJ2-7,14,TRBD2,TRBV27,CASKAGAGSYEQYF,TGTGCCAGCAAAGCGGGAGCGGGGTCCTACGAGCAGTACTTC
.,TRBJ2-1,13,.,TRBV10-2,CASTRSGGGEQFF,TGCGCCAGCACCAGGAGTGGGGGAGGTGAGCAGTTCTTC
.,TRBJ2-2,14,.,TRBV2,CASSEWGRAGELFF,TGTGCCAGCAGTGAATGGGGCCGGGCCGGGGAGCTGTTTTTT
.,TRBJ1-5,15,TRBD1,TRBV2,CASRAGTGGYQPQHF,TGTGCCAGCAGAGCCGGGACAGGGGGCTATCAGCCCCAGCATTTT
few,TRBJ2-3,16,.,TRBV30,CAWSRAGITSTDTQYF,TGTGCCTGGAGCCGCGCGGGGATCACTAGCACAGATACGCAGTATTTT
.,TRBJ2-5,15,TRBD1,TRBV2,CASSPVRTGQETQYF,TGTGCCAGCAGTCCCGTACGGACAGGGCAAGAGACCCAGTACTTC
.,TRBJ2-7,15,TRBD2,TRBV19,CASSILTSGLYEQYF,TGTGCCAGTAGTATTCTCACTAGCGGGCTCTACGAGCAGTACTTC
few,TRBJ2-4,15,TRBD1,TRBV3-1/TRBV3-2,CASGSGTGTKNIQYF,TGTGCCAGCGGATCCGGGACAGGGACCAAAAACATTCAGTACTTC
.,TRBJ1-2,14,TRBD1,TRBV6-1,CASSERGPDYGYTF,TGTGCCAGCAGTGAGAGGGGGCCTGACTATGGCTACACCTTC
once,TRBJ2-3,15,TRBD2,TRBV9,CASSLAGGRTDTQYF,TGTGCCAGTTCTTTAGCGGGAGGGCGGACAGATACGCAGTATTTT
.,TRBJ1-1,13,.,TRBV7-2,CASRESGMTEAFF,TGTGCCAGCAGGGAATCAGGAATGACTGAAGCTTTCTTT
once,TRBJ2-7,16,.,TRBV7-6,CASSLAGGALSYEQYF,TGTGCCAGCAGCTTAGCGGGGGGGGCGCTATCCTACGAGCAGTACTTC
.,TRBJ1-5,14,.,TRBV7-8,CASSQGGLGQPQHF,TGTGCCAGCAGCCAAGGGGGTTTGGGGCAGCCCCAGCATTTT
.,TRBJ2-5,15,.,TRBV28,CASSLSGLGQETQYF,TGTGCCAGCAGTTTGAGCGGCTTGGGGCAAGAGACCCAGTACTTC
.,TRBJ2-5,15,TRBD2,TRBV6-2/TRBV6-3,CASSIPAGGRETQYF,TGTGCCAGCAGTATTCCAGCGGGGGGTCGAGAGACCCAGTACTTC
.,TRBJ1-2,14,.,TRBV2,CASSSMSTRYGYTF,TGTGCCAGCAGTAGCATGAGTACCCGTTATGGCTACACCTTC
.,TRBJ2-7,14,TRBD1,TRBV13,CASSSGQVSYEQYF,TGTGCCAGCAGCTCCGGACAGGTAAGCTACGAGCAGTACTTC